This passage covers 27 T cell receptor beta chains from one sample sequenced in a study of blood T cell repertoires in COVID-19. Data came from immunoSEQ multiplex PCR; TCRdb stores just in-frame clones and leaves some out. The sample has about 76,000 clones, 88% seen once; the top ten hold 5.8%. The specimen sequenced was peripheral blood. The receptors originated from a man aged 50 or older with active COVID-19.

This chain links TRBV5-1 with TRBJ2-5, with 10 bases identical to TRBD2. This CDR3 region has 15 residues. Germline trimming cut 2 bases from V and 5 bases from J; bases unmatched to any gene: 6. CDR1 and CDR2 from the germline V gene are SGHRS and YFSETQ. CDR3 nucleotide sequence: TGCGCCAGCAGCTTTCTAGCGGGGGCCCTGGAGACCCAGTACTTC. Residues: CASSFLAGALETQYF.

This sequence joins TRBV5-3 and TRBJ1-2, with D uncertain. TRBV5-3 is labeled an ORF, and its function is uncertain. This CDR3 region has 15 residues. The V gene lost 4 bases and the J gene lost 0 bases, with 13 bases spanning the gap. The chain's CDR3 is CARSNQVSANYGYTF. CDR3 sequence (DNA): TGTGCCAGAAGCAATCAGGTCTCAGCTAACTATGGCTACACCTTC.

The V and J genes are TRBV5-1 and TRBJ1-2, with D possibly TRBD1 on 5 matching bases. Trimming pared 6 bases from V and 2 bases from J, leaving 8 bases between. The CDR3 has 12 amino acids. Germline V gene lookup returns CDR1 SGHRS and CDR2 YFSETQ. CDR3 region: CASMGGNYGYTF. CDR3 in DNA: TGCGCCAGCATGGGGGGAAACTATGGCTACACCTTC.

This clone was seen once. The rearrangement uses TRBV4-1 and TRBJ1-2; 7 bases agree with TRBD1. Losses at the gene ends were 4 bases for V and 2 bases for J; bases not matched to a gene: 4. The V gene's germline CDR1 is MGHRA and CDR2 YSYEKL. CDR3 length equals 14 residues. The CDR3 spells CASSPGTVNYGYTF. CDR3 DNA: TGCGCCAGCAGCCCCGGGACAGTAAACTATGGCTACACCTTC.

The chain recombines TRBV29-1 with TRBJ1-2; D is undetermined. CDR1 SQVTM and CDR2 ANQGSEA come from the germline V gene. This CDR3 is 13 amino acids long. Trimming shortened V by 1 base and J by 2 bases, and 8 bases separated the two germline ends. CDR3 sequence reads: CSVEGSRNYGYTF. The CDR3 DNA reads TGCAGCGTTGAAGGTAGTCGGAACTATGGCTACACCTTC. The full variable domain, with the rest looked up from reference TRBV29-1 and TRBJ1-2, is SAVISQKPSRDICQRGTSLTIQCQVDSQVTMMFWYRQQPGQSLTLIATANQGSEATYESGFVIDKFPISRPNLTFSTLTVSNMSPEDSSIYLCSVEGSRNYGYTFGSGTRLTVV.

The chain couples TRBV28 to TRBJ1-4; 8 positions match TRBD1. The CDR3 extends over 16 amino acids. J lost 4 bases, V lost 4 bases, and 8 bases had no gene match. CDR1 MDHEN and CDR2 SYDVKM come from the germline V gene. CDR3 coding DNA: TGTGCCAGCAGTTCCCTACAGGGGGGGCTTAATGAAAAACTGTTTTTT. Translated, it gives CASSSLQGGLNEKLFF. The complete variable domain, with remaining parts taken from reference TRBV28 and TRBJ1-4, reads DVKVTQSSRYLVKRTGEKVFLECVQDMDHENMFWYRQDPGLGLRLIYFSYDVKMKEKGDIPEGYSVSREKKERFSLILESASTNQTSMYLCASSSLQGGLNEKLFFGSGTQLSVL.

The chain uses TRBV27 and TRBJ2-7; TRBD1 aligns across 7 bases. The CDR3 length is 14 residues. Germline assignment: CDR1 MNHEY and CDR2 SMNVEV (reference sequence). With V trimmed by 3 bases and J by 7 bases, 9 bases remained unmatched. For the CDR3, the DNA is TGTGCCAGCAGTTTTACAGGGGCGGCCCGGGAGCAGTACTTC. Amino acids: CASSFTGAAREQYF.

This chain links TRBV11-1 with TRBJ2-5, with no clear D. This CDR3 has 13 residues. V lost 6 bases, J lost 4 bases, and 12 bases lay in between. Germline loops: CDR1 SGHAT, CDR2 FQDESV (reference sequence). The CDR3 reads CASSPRPRETQYF. CDR3 sequence (DNA): TGTGCCAGCAGTCCTAGACCCAGAGAGACCCAGTACTTC.

The genes are TRBV7-6 and TRBJ2-5, with 11 bases identical to TRBD2. This CDR3 spans 16 amino acids. Per the germline V gene, CDR1 is SGHVS and CDR2 is FNYEAQ. V dropped 6 bases and J dropped 5; count of bases not matched to a gene: 11. The CDR3 sequence: CASRGRGLAGGETQYF. Written as DNA, the CDR3 is TGTGCCAGCAGGGGGAGGGGGCTAGCGGGAGGCGAGACCCAGTACTTC.

The rearrangement links TRBV5-1 to TRBJ1-5, with TRBD1 as a possible D gene (6 bases). Germline CDR1 and CDR2: SGHRS and YFSETQ. The CDR3 sequence is 15 residues long. V was cut by 4 bases and J by 6 bases, with 17 bases left in between. The CDR3 bases are TGCGCCAGCAGCCCTGGACAGACTTCGACTCAGCCCCAGCATTTT. As protein: CASSPGQTSTQPQHF.

As regards this clone: Additional DNA sequences in this sample encode the identical CDR3. This chain uses TRBV30 with TRBJ1-1; D not resolved. The length of the CDR3 is 13 residues. Trimming took off 0 bases at V and 1 base at J, with 6 bases between the two ends. CDR1 and CDR2 from the germline V gene are GTSNPN and SVGIG (reference sequence). CDR3 DNA: TGTGCCTGGAGTGTAAATAGGAACACTGAAGCTTTCTTT. This translates into CAWSVNRNTEAFF.

This clone appeared a few times. The chain couples TRBV29-1 to TRBJ1-1, with D tentatively TRBD1 (6 bases). The CDR3 sequence is 16 residues long. Germline lookup yields CDR1 SQVTM and CDR2 ANQGSEA. Trimming pared 3 bases from V and 1 base from J, leaving 18 bases between. The CDR3 region has the DNA TGCAGCGTTGATAGTGGTTTTGTGACAGGGAACACTGAAGCTTTCTTT. It encodes CSVDSGFVTGNTEAFF.

This chain links TRBV5-4 with TRBJ2-5; 12 nucleotides match TRBD1. The CDR3 length is 16 residues. Germline V gene data show CDR1 as SGHNT and CDR2 as YYREEE (reference sequence). J was trimmed by 4 bases and V by 2 bases; bases with no gene match: 6. In DNA, the CDR3 is TGTGCCAGCAGCTTACCCGGGACAGGGGGCAGAGAGACCCAGTACTTC. This sequence encodes CASSLPGTGGRETQYF.

This clone was picked up a small number of times. The genes are TRBV3-1 (or the pseudogene TRBV3-2) and TRBJ1-6; D possibly corresponds to TRBD1 (5 bases). Germline CDR1 is LGHDT and CDR2 is YNNKEL (reference sequence). This CDR3 is 16 amino acids long. The germline V and J ends were trimmed by 1 base and 6 bases, with 13 bases remaining between them. The CDR3 sequence is CASSQGRQPLNSPLHF. The CDR3 region has the DNA TGTGCCAGCAGCCAAGGTAGACAGCCACTTAATTCACCCCTCCACTTT.

This clone was picked up one time. This rearrangement joins TRBV4-3 to TRBJ2-6; 9 bases match TRBD2. Losses at the gene ends were 1 base for V and 0 bases for J; bases not matched to a gene: 7. Germline assignment: CDR1 LGHNA and CDR2 YSLEER. The CDR3 is 19 amino acids. The CDR3 reads CASSQAIAGAFSGANVLTF. As DNA, the CDR3 is TGCGCCAGCAGCCAAGCCATAGCGGGGGCCTTCTCTGGGGCCAACGTCCTGACTTTC.

In DNA, the CDR3 is TGTGCCAGCTCGGGTAACCGGGGAAACATTCAGTACTTC. It codes for CASSGNRGNIQYF. The chain is built from TRBV3-1 (or the pseudogene TRBV3-2) and TRBJ2-4, with D possibly TRBD2 on 5 matching bases. CDR1 LGHDT and CDR2 YNNKEL come from the germline V gene (reference sequence). The CDR3 has 13 residues. Trimming stripped 8 bases from V and 6 bases from J, with 14 bases between.

J is TRBJ1-1 and V is TRBV6-5; tentatively, D is TRBD1 (6 bases). The V gene's germline CDR1 is MNHEY and CDR2 SVGAGI. Trimming shortened V by 7 bases and J by 10 bases, and 25 bases separated the two germline ends. This CDR3 has 15 amino acids. The CDR3 DNA sequence: TGTGCCAGCACGACCTCCAGGGTGCCAGGGGAGGGAGCTTTCTTT. It encodes CASTTSRVPGEGAFF.

The CDR3 loop is CASSLGRAGGGGNEQFF. In nucleotides, the CDR3 is TGTGCCAGCAGCTTAGGCCGAGCGGGAGGTGGTGGAAATGAGCAGTTCTTC. The chain has TRBV13 and TRBJ2-1, with 9 bases identical to TRBD2. The CDR3 runs to 17 residues. CDR1 PRHDT and CDR2 FYEKMQ come from the germline V gene (reference sequence). V lost 0 bases and J lost 7; bases outside the gene matches: 10. Complete variable domain (other parts from reference TRBV13 and TRBJ2-1): AAGVIQSPRHLIKEKRETATLKCYPIPRHDTVYWYQQGPGQDPQFLISFYEKMQSDKGSIPDRFSAQQFSDYHSELNMSSLELGDSALYFCASSLGRAGGGGNEQFFGPGTRLTVL.

The J gene is TRBJ1-4, the V gene TRBV27; 7 bases align to TRBD1. CDR3 length equals 16 residues. Germline CDR1 reads MNHEY; CDR2 reads SMNVEV (reference sequence). The V and J ends lost 5 bases and 3 bases, in that order; junction bases with no gene match: 9. This CDR3 reads CASSVTPGQPNEKLFF. In DNA, the CDR3 is TGTGCCAGCAGTGTGACCCCGGGACAGCCTAATGAAAAACTGTTTTTT.

The gene calls are TRBV11-1 and TRBJ2-1; TRBD2 matches 9 bases. There are 14 residues in the CDR3. The V and J ends lost 8 bases and 7 bases, in that order; junction bases with no gene match: 9. Germline lookup yields CDR1 SGHAT and CDR2 FQDESV (reference sequence). The CDR3 loop reads CASRWAGGTNEQFF. The CDR3 nucleotides read TGTGCCAGCCGCTGGGCGGGGGGGACAAATGAGCAGTTCTTC.

This chain connects TRBV4-2 to TRBJ2-2; a possible D gene is TRBD1 (6 bases). V was shortened by 4 bases and J by 4 bases, with 13 bases between the two germline ends. This CDR3 contains 15 residues. From germline, CDR1 is LGHNA and CDR2 YNFKEQ. The CDR3 DNA follows: TGTGCCAGCAGCCTAGTGGGGGCCAGCACCGGGGAGCTGTTTTTT. Residues: CASSLVGASTGELFF.

The gene calls are TRBV6-6 and TRBJ1-4; D is possibly TRBD1 (6 bases). Germline CDR1 reads MNHNY; CDR2 reads SVGAGI (reference sequence). V was shortened by 2 bases and J by 4 bases, with 14 bases between the two germline ends. This CDR3 is 16 amino acids long. The CDR3 loop reads CASSYTTGTYNEKLFF. DNA of the CDR3: TGTGCCAGCAGTTACACCACCGGGACATATAATGAAAAACTGTTTTTT.

The chain combines TRBV5-4 with TRBJ2-4; 10 bases are a match to TRBD1. Germline V gene sequence: CDR1 SGHNT, CDR2 YYREEE (reference sequence). Unmatched junction bases numbered 3, after V lost 3 bases and J lost 9 bases. This CDR3 is 13 amino acids long. CDR3 nucleotide sequence: TGTGCCAGCAGCTGGGGACAGGGGCTCATTCAGTACTTC. Amino acid sequence: CASSWGQGLIQYF.

The DNA of the CDR3 is TGTGCCAGCAGCTATCCAAATAGCACCAGGTTCGGGGACTACGAGCAGTACTTC. Protein: CASSYPNSTRFGDYEQYF. The rearrangement uses TRBV5-4 and TRBJ2-7; TRBD2 is a possible D gene (5 bases). CDR3 size: 18 residues. Germline CDR1 SGHNT, CDR2 YYREEE (reference sequence). V was shortened by 3 bases and J by 3 bases, with 25 bases between the two germline ends.

The chain has TRBV11-3 and TRBJ2-2; weak D call: TRBD2 (5 bases). CDR3 length: 13 residues. Between the trimmed V and J ends, which lost 5 bases and 5 bases, there was a span of 9 bases. Germline V gives CDR1 SGHNT, CDR2 YENEEA. In nucleotides, the CDR3 is TGTGCCAGCAGCCAAACTAGTACCGGGGAGCTGTTTTTT. Its translation: CASSQTSTGELFF.

The chain recombines TRBV10-3 with TRBJ2-5; no definite D call. CDR3 length equals 13 residues. Germline CDR1 ENHRY, CDR2 SYGVKD. Trimming left V 4 bases short and J 4 bases short, with 10 bases between. CDR3 residues: CAISAPPGETQYF. CDR3 DNA: TGTGCCATCAGTGCCCCCCCGGGAGAGACCCAGTACTTC.

The chain carries TRBV7-3 and TRBJ2-1, with 7 bases lining up with TRBD2. This CDR3 is 15 amino acids long. The junction had 2 bases not matched to a gene; V was cut back by 1 base and J by 2 bases. Germline V gene sequence: CDR1 SGHTA, CDR2 FQGTGA. CDR3 protein: CASSLSGSTYNEQFF. CDR3 in DNA: TGTGCCAGCAGCTTAAGCGGGAGCACCTACAATGAGCAGTTCTTC.